What follows is one TCR beta chain and its context. These data are taken from a study of TIL therapy for anti-PD-1-resistant metastatic lung cancer. Study-level background: By whole-exome sequencing, median non-synonymous tumor mutation burden was around 1.5 mutations per megabase.

The immunoSEQ assay was v3. Each library reached 2.1 million or so read pairs, or about 4.5-6.5 million at deep level. Profiled with immunoSEQ multiplex PCR; TCRdb holds only in-frame clones, not every one. The data contain approximately 20,000 clones, around 79% of them singletons. As to time point: pre-treatment sample, taken before nivolumab and TIL therapy. The sample was blood, taken at baseline. This receptor was identified in a person between 25 and 80 years old with non-small cell lung cancer.

The CDR3: CASSYGRVEDEQYF. DNA for the CDR3: TGTGCCAGCAGTTACGGCAGGGTGGAGGACGAGCAGTACTTC. The rearrangement joins TRBV27 to TRBJ2-7, with D tentatively TRBD1 or TRBD2 (5 bases each). Trimming removed 4 bases at V and 5 bases at J, with 15 bases between. The length of the CDR3 is 14 residues. CDR1 is MNHEY, CDR2 SMNVEV, per germline (reference sequence).